This T cell receptor beta chain was observed in a study of cytomegalovirus exposure and HLA in healthy donors. The PCR contained 60 Vbeta and 13 Jbeta primers. Original handling: Unique TCR beta chains numbered 60 million to 100 million in a later analysis, with 10 million to 14 million shared. Libraries were prepared by immunoSEQ multiplex PCR; TCRdb keeps only in-frame clonotypes and omits some of them. That table is the source of V, J and clone size, and D and trimming were worked out from the DNA. The top ten hold less than 2% of the sample, which has hundreds of thousands of clones, 60% to 80% seen once. The CDR3 extends over 13 amino acids. Per the germline V gene, CDR1 is SQVTM and CDR2 is ANQGSEA. The junction had 0 bases not matched to a gene; V was cut back by 3 bases and J by 2 bases.

The gene calls are TRBV29-1 and TRBJ1-2; 10 nucleotides agree with TRBD1. Sequencing was done on a sample of PBMCs. The receptor was isolated from a woman aged 25 to 39 in good health and CMV-seronegative. CDR3 sequence: CSVETGGNYGYTF. Written as DNA, the CDR3 is TGCAGCGTTGAGACAGGGGGCAACTATGGCTACACCTTC.